What follows is one TCR beta chain and its context. The sample belongs to a study of molecular identifiers for immune sequencing clone quantification. Overall study: The replicates split RNA from around 18,000 or 91,000 naive CD8 cells five ways and sequenced four.

Library preparation followed earlier protocols using designated TCR primers. TCRdb itself ran the PCR reads through MiXCR, one entry per CDR3 protein. Among about 510,000 distinct CDR3 sequences, about a fifth were seen once, and the ten largest hold approximately 0.84%. Source material: naive CD8+ T cells from blood, with Jurkat cell RNA spiked in. Subset defined: FACS-sorted CD8+CD4-CCR7+CD45RA+ naive T cells. The receptor was derived from a human donor in good health. Some libraries in this study had Jurkat cell RNA spiked in.

DNA of the CDR3: TGCGCCAGCAGCCAAGATTGGACTAATCCGGGGACCCAGTACTTC. This sequence encodes CASSQDWTNPGTQYF. V gene TRBV4-3 combines with J gene TRBJ2-5; possible D gene TRBD2, 6 bases. The germline V and J ends were trimmed by 0 bases and 7 bases, with 15 bases remaining between them. CDR1 is LGHNA, CDR2 YSLEER, per germline. The CDR3 loop spans 15 amino acids.